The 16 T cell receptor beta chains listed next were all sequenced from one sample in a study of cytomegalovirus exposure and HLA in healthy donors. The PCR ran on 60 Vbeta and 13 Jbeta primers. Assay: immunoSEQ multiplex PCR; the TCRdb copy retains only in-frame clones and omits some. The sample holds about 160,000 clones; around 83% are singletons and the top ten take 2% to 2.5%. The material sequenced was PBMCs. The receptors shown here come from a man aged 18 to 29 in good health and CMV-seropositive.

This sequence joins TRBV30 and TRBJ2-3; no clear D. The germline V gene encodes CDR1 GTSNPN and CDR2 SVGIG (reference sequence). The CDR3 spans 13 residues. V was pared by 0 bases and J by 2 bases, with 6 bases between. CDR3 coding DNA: TGTGCCTGGAGTGTACTGTACACAGATACGCAGTATTTT. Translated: CAWSVLYTDTQYF.

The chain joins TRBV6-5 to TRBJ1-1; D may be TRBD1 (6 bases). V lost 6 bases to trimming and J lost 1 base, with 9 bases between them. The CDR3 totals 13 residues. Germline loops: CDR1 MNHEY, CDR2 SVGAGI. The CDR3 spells CASSQGWNTEAFF. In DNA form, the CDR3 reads TGTGCCAGCAGCCAGGGGTGGAACACTGAAGCTTTCTTT.

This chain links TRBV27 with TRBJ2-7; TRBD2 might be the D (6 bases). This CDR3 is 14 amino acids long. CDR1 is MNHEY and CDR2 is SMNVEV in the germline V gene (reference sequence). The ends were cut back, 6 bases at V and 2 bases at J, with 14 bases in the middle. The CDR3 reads CASSFRLAAYEQYF. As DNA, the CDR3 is TGTGCCAGCAGCTTTCGGTTAGCGGCCTACGAGCAGTACTTC.

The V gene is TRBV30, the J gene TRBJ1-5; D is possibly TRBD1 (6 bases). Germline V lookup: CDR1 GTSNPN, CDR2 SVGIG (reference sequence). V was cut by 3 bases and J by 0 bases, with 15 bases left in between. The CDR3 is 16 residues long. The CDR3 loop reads CAWRSGPGHSNQPQHF. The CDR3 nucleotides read TGTGCCTGGAGAAGTGGACCGGGACATAGCAATCAGCCCCAGCATTTT.

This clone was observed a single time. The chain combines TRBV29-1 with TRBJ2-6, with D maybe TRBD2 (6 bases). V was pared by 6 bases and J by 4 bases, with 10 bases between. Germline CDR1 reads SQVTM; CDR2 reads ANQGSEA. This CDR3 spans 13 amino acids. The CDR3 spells CSVRGTGANVLTF. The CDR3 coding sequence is TGCAGCGTCCGGGGGACCGGGGCCAACGTCCTGACTTTC.

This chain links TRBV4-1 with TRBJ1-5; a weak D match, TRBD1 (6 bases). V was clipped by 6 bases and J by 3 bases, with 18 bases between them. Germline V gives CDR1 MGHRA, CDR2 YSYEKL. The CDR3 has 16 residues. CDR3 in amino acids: CASRPIWGQDNQPQHF. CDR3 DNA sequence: TGCGCCAGCAGGCCAATCTGGGGGCAGGACAATCAGCCCCAGCATTTT.

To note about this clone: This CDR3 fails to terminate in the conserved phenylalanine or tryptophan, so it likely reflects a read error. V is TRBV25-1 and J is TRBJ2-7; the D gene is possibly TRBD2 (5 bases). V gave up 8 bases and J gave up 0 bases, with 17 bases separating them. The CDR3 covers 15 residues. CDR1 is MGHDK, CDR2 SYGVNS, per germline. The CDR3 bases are TGTGCCAGCCTAAGTGCAACGGGGAACTCCTACGAGCAGTACCTC. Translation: CASLSATGNSYEQYL.

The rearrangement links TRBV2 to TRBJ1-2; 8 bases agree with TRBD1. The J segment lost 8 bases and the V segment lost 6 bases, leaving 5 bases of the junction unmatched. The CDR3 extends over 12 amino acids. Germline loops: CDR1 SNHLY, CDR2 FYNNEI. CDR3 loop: CASSPGGGGYTF. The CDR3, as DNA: TGTGCCAGCAGCCCAGGGGGCGGGGGCTACACCTTC. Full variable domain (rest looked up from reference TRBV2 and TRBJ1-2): EPEVTQTPSHQVTQMGQEVILRCVPISNHLYFYWYRQILGQKVEFLVSFYNNEISEKSEIFDDQFSVERPDGSNFTLKIRSTKLEDSAMYFCASSPGGGGYTFGSGTRLTVV.

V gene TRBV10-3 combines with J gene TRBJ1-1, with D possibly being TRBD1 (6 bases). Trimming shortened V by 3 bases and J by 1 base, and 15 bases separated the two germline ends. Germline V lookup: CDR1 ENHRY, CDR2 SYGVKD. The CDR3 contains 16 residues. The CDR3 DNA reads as TGTGCCATCAGTGAAGGGGGGGGAGAGGGGAACACTGAAGCTTTCTTT. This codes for CAISEGGGEGNTEAFF.

The CDR3 spells CASSTPGQGRETQYF. In nucleotides, the CDR3 is TGTGCCAGCAGCACCCCGGGACAGGGTAGAGAGACCCAGTACTTC. The chain recombines TRBV7-9 with TRBJ2-5, with 9 bases aligning to TRBD1. V was pared by 5 bases and J by 4 bases, with 8 bases of the junction left unmatched. Germline CDR1 and CDR2: SEHNR and FQNEAQ (reference sequence). The CDR3 is 15 residues long.

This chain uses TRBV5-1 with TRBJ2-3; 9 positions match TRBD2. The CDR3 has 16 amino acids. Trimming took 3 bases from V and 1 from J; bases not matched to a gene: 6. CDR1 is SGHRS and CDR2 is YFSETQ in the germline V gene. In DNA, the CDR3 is TGCGCCAGCAGCTCGATTATAGCGGGGGGCACAGATACGCAGTATTTT. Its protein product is CASSSIIAGGTDTQYF.

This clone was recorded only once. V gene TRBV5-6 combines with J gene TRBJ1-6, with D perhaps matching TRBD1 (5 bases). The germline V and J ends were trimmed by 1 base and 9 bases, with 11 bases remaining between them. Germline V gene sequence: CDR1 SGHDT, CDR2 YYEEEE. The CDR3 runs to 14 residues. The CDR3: CASSLKQGGSPLHF. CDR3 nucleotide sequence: TGTGCCAGCAGCTTGAAGCAGGGCGGTTCACCCCTCCACTTT.

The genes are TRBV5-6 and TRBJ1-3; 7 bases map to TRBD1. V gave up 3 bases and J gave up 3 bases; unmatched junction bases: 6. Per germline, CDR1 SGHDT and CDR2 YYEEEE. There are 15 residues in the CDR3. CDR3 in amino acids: CASSSLRTGGNTIYF. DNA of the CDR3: TGTGCCAGCAGCTCATTGAGGACAGGTGGAAACACCATATATTTT.

The CDR3 nucleotides read TGTGCCTGGAGTGACTGGACAGGGAGGGGTGAAAAACTGTTTTTT. The encoded protein is CAWSDWTGRGEKLFF. This rearrangement joins TRBV30 to TRBJ1-4, with 8 bases fitting TRBD1. The CDR3 runs to 15 residues. The V gene end was trimmed by 1 base and the J gene end by 7 bases; junction bases not matched to a gene: 8. Germline loops: CDR1 GTSNPN, CDR2 SVGIG (reference sequence).

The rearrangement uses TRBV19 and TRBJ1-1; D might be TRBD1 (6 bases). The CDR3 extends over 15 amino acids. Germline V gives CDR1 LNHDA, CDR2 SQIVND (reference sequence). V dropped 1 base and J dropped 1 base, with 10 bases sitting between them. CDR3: CASSIVTGTNTEAFF. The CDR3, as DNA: TGTGCCAGTAGTATAGTAACAGGGACGAACACTGAAGCTTTCTTT.

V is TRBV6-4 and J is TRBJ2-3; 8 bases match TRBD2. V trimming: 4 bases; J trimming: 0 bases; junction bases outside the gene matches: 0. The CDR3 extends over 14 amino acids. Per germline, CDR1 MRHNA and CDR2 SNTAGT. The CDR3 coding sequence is TGTGCCAGCAGTGCTAGCGGGAGCACAGATACGCAGTATTTT. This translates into CASSASGSTDTQYF.